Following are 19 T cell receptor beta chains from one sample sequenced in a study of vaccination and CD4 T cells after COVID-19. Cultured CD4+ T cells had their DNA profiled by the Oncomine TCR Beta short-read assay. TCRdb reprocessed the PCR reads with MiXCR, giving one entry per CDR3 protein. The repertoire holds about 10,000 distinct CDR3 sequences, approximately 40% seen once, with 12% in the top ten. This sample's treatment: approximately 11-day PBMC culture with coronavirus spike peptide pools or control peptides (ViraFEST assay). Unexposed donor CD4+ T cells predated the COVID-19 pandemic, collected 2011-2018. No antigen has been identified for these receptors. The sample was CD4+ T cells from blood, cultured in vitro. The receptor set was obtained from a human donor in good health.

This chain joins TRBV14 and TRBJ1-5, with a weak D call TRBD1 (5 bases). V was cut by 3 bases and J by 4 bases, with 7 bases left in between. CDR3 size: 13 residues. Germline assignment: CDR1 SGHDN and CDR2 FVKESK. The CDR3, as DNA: TGTGCCAGCAGCCAGGGACCGAATCAGCCCCAGCATTTT. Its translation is CASSQGPNQPQHF.

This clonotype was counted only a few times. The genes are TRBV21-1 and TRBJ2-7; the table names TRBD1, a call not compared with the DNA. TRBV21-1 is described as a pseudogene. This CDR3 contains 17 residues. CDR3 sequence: CASIPGQDRWSSYEQYF. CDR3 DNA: TGTGCCAGCATTCCGGGACAGGATAGATGGAGCTCCTACGAGCAGTACTTC.

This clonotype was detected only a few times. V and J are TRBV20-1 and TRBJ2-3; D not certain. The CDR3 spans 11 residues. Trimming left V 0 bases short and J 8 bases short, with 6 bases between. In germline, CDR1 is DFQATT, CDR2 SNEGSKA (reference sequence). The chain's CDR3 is CSAREVGTQYF. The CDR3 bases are TGCAGTGCTAGAGAGGTCGGTACGCAGTATTTT.

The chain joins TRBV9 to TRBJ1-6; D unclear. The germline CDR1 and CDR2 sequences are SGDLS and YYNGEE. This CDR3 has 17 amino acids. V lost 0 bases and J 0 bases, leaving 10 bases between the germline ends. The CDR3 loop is CASSVDADFSYNSPLHF. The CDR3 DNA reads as TGTGCCAGCAGCGTAGACGCAGATTTCTCCTATAATTCACCCCTCCACTTT. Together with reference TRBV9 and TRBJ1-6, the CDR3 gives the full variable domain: DSGVTQTPKHLITATGQRVTLRCSPRSGDLSVYWYQQSLDQGLQFLIQYYNGEERAKGNILERFSAQQFPDLHSELNLSSLELGDSALYFCASSVDADFSYNSPLHFGNGTRLTVT.

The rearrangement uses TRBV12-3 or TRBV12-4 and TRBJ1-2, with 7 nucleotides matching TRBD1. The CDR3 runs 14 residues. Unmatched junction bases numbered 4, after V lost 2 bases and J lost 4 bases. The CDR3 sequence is CASSLRSGGYGYTF. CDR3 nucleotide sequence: TGTGCCAGCAGTTTAAGGTCAGGGGGCTATGGCTACACCTTC.

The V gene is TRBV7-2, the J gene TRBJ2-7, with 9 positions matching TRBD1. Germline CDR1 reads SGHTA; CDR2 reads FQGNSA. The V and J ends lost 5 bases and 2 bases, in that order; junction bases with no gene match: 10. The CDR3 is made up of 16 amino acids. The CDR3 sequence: CASSPGTGNPAYEQYF. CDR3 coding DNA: TGTGCCAGCAGCCCCGGGACAGGGAATCCTGCCTACGAGCAGTACTTC.

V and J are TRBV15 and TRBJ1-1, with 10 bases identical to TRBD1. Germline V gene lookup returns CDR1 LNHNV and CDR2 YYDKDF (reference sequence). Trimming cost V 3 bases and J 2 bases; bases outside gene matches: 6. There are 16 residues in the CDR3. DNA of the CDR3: TGTGCCACCAGCAGGGGGCGGGACAGGGGAAACACTGAAGCTTTCTTT. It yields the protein CATSRGRDRGNTEAFF.

The CDR3 DNA reads as TGCGCCAGCAGCTTGGAGGGTCGGGTGACCTACAATGAGCAGTTCTTC. Its translation is CASSLEGRVTYNEQFF. J is TRBJ2-1 and V is TRBV5-1; the D is unclear. V was trimmed by 0 bases and J by 2 bases, leaving 12 bases between them. CDR3 length equals 16 residues. Germline V lookup: CDR1 SGHRS, CDR2 YFSETQ.

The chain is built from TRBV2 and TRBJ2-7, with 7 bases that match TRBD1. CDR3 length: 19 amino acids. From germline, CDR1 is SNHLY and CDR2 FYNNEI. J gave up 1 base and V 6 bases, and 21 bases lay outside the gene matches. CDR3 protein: CASRRTLYPRGNWSYEQYF. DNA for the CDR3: TGTGCCAGCAGACGTACACTTTATCCCAGGGGGAATTGGTCCTACGAGCAGTACTTC.

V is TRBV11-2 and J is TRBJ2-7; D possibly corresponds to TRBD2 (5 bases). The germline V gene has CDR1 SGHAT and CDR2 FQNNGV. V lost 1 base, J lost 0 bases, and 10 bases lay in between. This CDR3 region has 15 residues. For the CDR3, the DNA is TGTGCCAGCAGCTTAGGGCGGGCAATCTCCTACGAGCAGTACTTC. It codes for CASSLGRAISYEQYF.

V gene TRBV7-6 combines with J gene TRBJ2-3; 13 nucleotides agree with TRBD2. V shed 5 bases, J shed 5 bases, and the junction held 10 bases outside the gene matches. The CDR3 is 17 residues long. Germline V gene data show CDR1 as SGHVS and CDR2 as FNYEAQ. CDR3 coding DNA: TGTGCCAGCAGCCCCCGGGGACTAGCGGGGAACGGAGATACGCAGTATTTT. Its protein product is CASSPRGLAGNGDTQYF. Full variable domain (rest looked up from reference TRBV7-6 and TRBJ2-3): GAGVSQSPRYKVTKRGQDVALRCDPISGHVSLYWYRQALGQGPEFLTYFNYEAQQDKSGLPNDRFSAERPEGSISTLTIQRTEQRDSAMYRCASSPRGLAGNGDTQYFGPGTRLTVL.

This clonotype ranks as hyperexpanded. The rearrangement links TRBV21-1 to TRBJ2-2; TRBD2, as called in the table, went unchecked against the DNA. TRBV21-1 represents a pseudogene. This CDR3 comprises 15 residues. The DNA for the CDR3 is TGTGCCAGCAGCAAACGGGCCAGCTTCGCCGGGGAGCTGTTTTTT. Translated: CASSKRASFAGELFF.

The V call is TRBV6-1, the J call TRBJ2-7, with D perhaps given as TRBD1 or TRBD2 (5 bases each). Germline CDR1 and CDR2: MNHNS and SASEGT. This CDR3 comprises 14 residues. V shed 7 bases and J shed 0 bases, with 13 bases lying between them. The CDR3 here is CASTGDRSSYEQYF. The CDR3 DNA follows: TGTGCCAGCACCGGGGACCGGAGCTCCTACGAGCAGTACTTC.

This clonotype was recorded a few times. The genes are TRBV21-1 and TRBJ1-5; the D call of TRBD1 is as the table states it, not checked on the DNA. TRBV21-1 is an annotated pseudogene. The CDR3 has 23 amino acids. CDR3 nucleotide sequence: TGTGCCAGCAGCCCTCTGACCGGGGCCAAGGGGATTTACAGGGGGCGTAGTGGTCAGCCCCAGCATTTT. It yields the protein CASSPLTGAKGIYRGRSGQPQHF.

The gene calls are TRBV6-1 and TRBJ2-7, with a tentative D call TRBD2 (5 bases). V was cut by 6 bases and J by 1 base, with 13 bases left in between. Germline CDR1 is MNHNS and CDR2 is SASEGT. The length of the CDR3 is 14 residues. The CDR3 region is CASSRTLLSYEQYF. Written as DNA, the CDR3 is TGTGCCAGCAGCCGGACTCTTCTTTCCTACGAGCAGTACTTC.

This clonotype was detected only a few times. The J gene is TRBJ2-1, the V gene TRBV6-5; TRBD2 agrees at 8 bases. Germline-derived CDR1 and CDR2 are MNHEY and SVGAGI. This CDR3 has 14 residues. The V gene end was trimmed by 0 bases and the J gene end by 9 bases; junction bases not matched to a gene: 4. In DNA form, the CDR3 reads TGTGCCAGCAGTTACTCGGGACTAGGTGTTGAGCAGTTCTTC. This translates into CASSYSGLGVEQFF.

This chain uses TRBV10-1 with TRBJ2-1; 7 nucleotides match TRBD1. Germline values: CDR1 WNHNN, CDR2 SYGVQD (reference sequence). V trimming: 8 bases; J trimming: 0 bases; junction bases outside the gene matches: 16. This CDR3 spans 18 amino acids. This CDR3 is CASSEGAPRASSYNEQFF. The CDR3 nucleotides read TGCGCCAGCTCCGAGGGGGCCCCCCGGGCGAGCTCCTACAATGAGCAGTTCTTC.

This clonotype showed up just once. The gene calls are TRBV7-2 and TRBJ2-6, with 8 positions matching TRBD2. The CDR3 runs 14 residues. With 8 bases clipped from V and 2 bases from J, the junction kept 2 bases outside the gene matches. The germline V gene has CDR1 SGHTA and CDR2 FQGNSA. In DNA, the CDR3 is TGTGCCAGCGGCGGGGGGACTGGGGCCAACGTCCTGACTTTC. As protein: CASGGGTGANVLTF.

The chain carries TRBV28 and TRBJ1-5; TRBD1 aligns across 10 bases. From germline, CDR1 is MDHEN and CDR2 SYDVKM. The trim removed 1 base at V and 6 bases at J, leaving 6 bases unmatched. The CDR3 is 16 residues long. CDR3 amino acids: CASSLYRDRGIQPQHF. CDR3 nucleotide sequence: TGTGCCAGCAGTTTATACCGGGACAGGGGTATTCAGCCCCAGCATTTT.